This TCR beta chain emerged from a study of metastatic and nonmetastatic thyroid tumors. V lost 1 base to trimming and J lost 10 bases; unmatched junction nucleotides: 9. The CDR3 length is 16 residues. Germline CDR1 and CDR2: LNHDA and SQIVND (reference sequence). Thyroid surgery was performed in patients who had received no treatment beforehand. Via MiXCR, TCRdb re-called the PCR reads. This repertoire shows approximately 90,000 clones, 12% found once; its top ten account for around 11%. Sequencing was done on a sample of blood. The rearrangement links TRBV19 to TRBJ2-1, with 11 bases identical to TRBD2. This clonotype was obtained from a female donor with papillary thyroid cancer or a benign thyroid nodule (not recorded which). Some clones in this sample may be carry-over from other donors' samples. Here the CDR3 DNA reads TGTGCCAGTAGTATAGTTGCTAGCGGGAGGCGCGGGGAGCAGTTCTTC. Amino acids: CASSIVASGRRGEQFF. The full variable domain, completed using reference TRBV19 and TRBJ2-1, is DGGITQSPKYLFRKEGQNVTLSCEQNLNHDAMYWYRQDPGQGLRLIYYSQIVNDFQKGDIAEGYSVSREKKESFPLTVTSAQKNPTAFYLCASSIVASGRRGEQFFGPGTRLTVL.